Below, 10 T cell receptor beta chains from the same sample are listed, as sequenced in a study of OX40 agonist ivuxolimab in advanced cancers. The method behind the library was the immunoSEQ multiplex PCR assay. TCRdb re-hosts the immuneACCESS table, in-frame sequences only. Its copies lack some clones; in the studies checked, an unresolved V gene accounts for under half of them, and the cause for the rest is not known. Here the sample has 50,000 or so clones; about three quarters occur a single time. 7.9% of the sample lies in the top ten. The sample here was CD4+ or CD8+ T cells sorted from blood, taken in a trial of the OX40 agonist ivuxolimab. Receptors were obtained from an adult with an advanced solid tumor such as melanoma, head and neck, liver or kidney cancer.

The chain combines TRBV11-2 with TRBJ2-7; maybe TRBD1 (6 bases). Germline V gives CDR1 SGHAT, CDR2 FQNNGV. This CDR3 comprises 13 residues. Trimming removed 1 base at V and 6 bases at J, with 10 bases between. CDR3 DNA sequence: TGTGCCAGCAGCTTAGGGGGGCCGGGCGAGCAGTACTTC. Protein product: CASSLGGPGEQYF. Supplemented by reference TRBV11-2 and TRBJ2-7, the full variable domain reads EAGVAQSPRYKIIEKRQSVAFWCNPISGHATLYWYQQILGQGPKLLIQFQNNGVVDDSQLPKDRFSAERLKGVDSTLKIQPAKLEDSAVYLCASSLGGPGEQYFGPGTRLTVT.

This clone has only a few counts. The chain recombines TRBV5-1 with TRBJ2-7; the D gene is possibly TRBD1 (5 bases). Germline-derived CDR1 and CDR2 are SGHRS and YFSETQ. There are 16 residues in the CDR3. V dropped 4 bases and J dropped 5 bases, with 22 bases sitting between them. The DNA for the CDR3 is TGCGCCAGCAGCCCGCTCAGGGATTCGGATTCCGACGAGCAGTACTTC. This codes for CASSPLRDSDSDEQYF.

This clone was counted between two and nine times. The chain uses TRBV7-9 and TRBJ1-5; D gene unclear. The V gene lost 5 bases and the J gene lost 5 bases, with 16 bases spanning the gap. From germline, CDR1 is SEHNR and CDR2 FQNEAQ (reference sequence). The CDR3 has 15 residues. The CDR3 protein is CASSLQPGHDQPQHF. CDR3 sequence (DNA): TGTGCCAGCAGCCTACAACCCGGTCACGATCAGCCCCAGCATTTT.

V usage is TRBV6-5 and J usage is TRBJ2-1; D not resolved. V was cut by 0 bases and J by 8 bases, with 11 bases left in between. The CDR3 contains 14 residues. Germline CDR1 reads MNHEY; CDR2 reads SVGAGI. The CDR3 DNA reads as TGTGCCAGCAGTTACTCGAGGCCACACGATGAGCAGTTCTTC. Translated: CASSYSRPHDEQFF.

This rearrangement joins TRBV2 to TRBJ1-4; D gene unclear. Between the trimmed V and J ends, which lost 7 bases and 3 bases, there was a span of 9 bases. CDR1 is SNHLY, CDR2 FYNNEI, per germline. This CDR3 comprises 13 residues. CDR3 in DNA: TGTGCCAGCACGGTCAGAGCTAATGAAAAACTGTTTTTT. Its translation is CASTVRANEKLFF. The whole variable domain, filled in from reference TRBV2 and TRBJ1-4, reads EPEVTQTPSHQVTQMGQEVILRCVPISNHLYFYWYRQILGQKVEFLVSFYNNEISEKSEIFDDQFSVERPDGSNFTLKIRSTKLEDSAMYFCASTVRANEKLFFGSGTQLSVL.

The chain joins TRBV6-5 to TRBJ2-5; 9 bases line up with TRBD2. This CDR3 has 14 amino acids. Germline CDR1 MNHEY, CDR2 SVGAGI. The V segment lost 6 bases and the J segment 5 bases; nucleotides outside the gene matches: 7. The CDR3 region is CASRHVAGDETQYF. The CDR3, as DNA: TGTGCCAGCAGACACGTAGCGGGAGACGAGACCCAGTACTTC.

The DNA of the CDR3 is TGCAGTGCACCACAGAGCACTGAAGCTTTCTTT. Protein sequence: CSAPQSTEAFF. The chain links TRBV20-1 to TRBJ1-1; D unresolved. The CDR3 extends over 11 amino acids. The V gene's germline CDR1 is DFQATT and CDR2 SNEGSKA (reference sequence). V was cut by 6 bases and J by 4 bases, with 9 bases left in between.

This sequence joins TRBV4-2 and TRBJ1-2; D is uncertain. This CDR3 has 15 amino acids. V was trimmed by 0 bases and J by 5 bases, leaving 13 bases between them. Germline values: CDR1 LGHNA, CDR2 YNFKEQ. For the CDR3, the DNA is TGTGCCAGCAGCCAAGATCGCCTCACTGAATATGGCTACACCTTC. This codes for CASSQDRLTEYGYTF.

The chain couples TRBV7-2 to TRBJ2-1; D gene ambiguous. This CDR3 has 13 amino acids. V was clipped by 3 bases and J by 6 bases, with 9 bases between them. Germline CDR1 SGHTA, CDR2 FQGNSA. The CDR3 DNA follows: TGTGCCAGCAGCTTTCGCGGAAGCAATGAGCAGTTCTTC. Translating gives CASSFRGSNEQFF.

CDR3 sequence: CASSQRYSQETQYF. The CDR3 coding sequence is TGTGCCAGCAGCCAGCGTTATAGCCAAGAGACCCAGTACTTC. The chain is built from TRBV6-6 and TRBJ2-5; D unresolved. This CDR3 region has 14 residues. Germline CDR1 and CDR2: MNHNY and SVGAGI (reference sequence). V was pared by 6 bases and J by 1 base, with 12 bases between.